This T cell receptor (beta chain) was observed in a study of blood T cell repertoires in COVID-19. Study-wide background: COVID-19 samples from acute and convalescent phases originated in the United States, Italy and Spain. T cells, B-cell-depleted T cells, or PBMCs provided the cDNA or gDNA that served as material.

In the study's own analysis: Estimated nucleated cell counts came from reference gene primer amplification. Assay used: immunoSEQ multiplex PCR; TCRdb lists only in-frame clones, some missing. Clone size and the V and J calls come from that table; the DNA yielded D and trimming. This sample has more than 100,000 clones; approximately 80% occur once, and the top ten carry approximately 4.2%. The sample taken for sequencing was peripheral blood. The sequence was collected from an elderly woman with acute or convalescent COVID-19.

DNA for the CDR3: TGTGCCAGCAGGGGAACCCGGGACAAGGACTACAATGAGCAGTTCTTC. This translates into CASRGTRDKDYNEQFF. The chain couples TRBV2 to TRBJ2-1; a possible D gene is TRBD1 (6 bases). Germline CDR1 and CDR2: SNHLY and FYNNEI. This CDR3 contains 16 residues. V was clipped by 6 bases and J by 3 bases, with 18 bases between them.